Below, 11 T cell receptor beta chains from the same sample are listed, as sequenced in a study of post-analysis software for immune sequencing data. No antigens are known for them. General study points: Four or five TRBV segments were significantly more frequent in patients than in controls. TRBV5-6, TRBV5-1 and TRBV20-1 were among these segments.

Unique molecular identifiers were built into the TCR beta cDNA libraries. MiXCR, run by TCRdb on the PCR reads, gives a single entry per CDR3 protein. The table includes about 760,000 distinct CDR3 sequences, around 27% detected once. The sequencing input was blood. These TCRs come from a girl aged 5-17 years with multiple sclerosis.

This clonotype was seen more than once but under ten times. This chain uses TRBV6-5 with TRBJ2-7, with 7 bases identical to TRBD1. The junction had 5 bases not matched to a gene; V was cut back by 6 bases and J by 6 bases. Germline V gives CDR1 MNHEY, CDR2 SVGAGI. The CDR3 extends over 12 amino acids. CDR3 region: CASRTRQGEQYF. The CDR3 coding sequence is TGTGCCAGCAGAACTCGACAGGGCGAGCAGTACTTC.

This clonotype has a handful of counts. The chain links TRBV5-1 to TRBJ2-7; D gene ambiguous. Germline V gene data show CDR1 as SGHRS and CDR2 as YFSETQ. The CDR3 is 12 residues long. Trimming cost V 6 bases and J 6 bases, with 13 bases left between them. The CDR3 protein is CASKLGRSEQYF. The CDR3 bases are TGCGCCAGCAAACTTGGCAGATCCGAGCAGTACTTC.

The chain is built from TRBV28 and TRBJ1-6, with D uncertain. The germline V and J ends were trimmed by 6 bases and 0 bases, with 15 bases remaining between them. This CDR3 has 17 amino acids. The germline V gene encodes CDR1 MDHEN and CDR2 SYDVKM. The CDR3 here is CASSTNVGSSYNSPLHF. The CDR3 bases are TGTGCCAGCAGCACAAACGTGGGGAGCTCCTATAATTCACCCCTCCACTTT. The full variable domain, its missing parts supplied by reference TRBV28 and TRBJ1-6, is DVKVTQSSRYLVKRTGEKVFLECVQDMDHENMFWYRQDPGLGLRLIYFSYDVKMKEKGDIPEGYSVSREKKERFSLILESASTNQTSMYLCASSTNVGSSYNSPLHFGNGTRLTVT.

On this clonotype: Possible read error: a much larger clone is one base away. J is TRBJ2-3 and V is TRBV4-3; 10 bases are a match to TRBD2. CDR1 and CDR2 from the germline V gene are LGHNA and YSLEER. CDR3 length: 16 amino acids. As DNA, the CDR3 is TGCGCCAGGAGCCAGGAGACTAGCGGGAGCACAGATACGCAGTATTTT. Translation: CARSQETSGSTDTQYF.

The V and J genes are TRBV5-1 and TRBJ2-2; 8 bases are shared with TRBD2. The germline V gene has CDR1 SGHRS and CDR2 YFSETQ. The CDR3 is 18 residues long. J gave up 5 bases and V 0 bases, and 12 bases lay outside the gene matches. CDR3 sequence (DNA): TGCGCCAGCAGCTTGGTGGGATTAGCGGGAATCGGGACCGGGGAGCTGTTTTTT. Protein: CASSLVGLAGIGTGELFF.

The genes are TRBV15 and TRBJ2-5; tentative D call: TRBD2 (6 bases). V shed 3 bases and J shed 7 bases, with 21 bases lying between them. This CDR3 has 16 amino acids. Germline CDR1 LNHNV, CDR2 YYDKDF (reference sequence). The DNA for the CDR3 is TGTGCCACCAGCAGGACCCCTGGAGTACCCGGGGGGACCCAGTACTTC. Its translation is CATSRTPGVPGGTQYF.

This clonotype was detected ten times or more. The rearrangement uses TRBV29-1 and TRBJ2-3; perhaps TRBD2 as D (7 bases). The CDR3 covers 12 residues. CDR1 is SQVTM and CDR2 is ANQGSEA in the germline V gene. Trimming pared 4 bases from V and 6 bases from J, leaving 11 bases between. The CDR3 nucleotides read TGCAGCGTTGGGGGGGGCAGCGATACGCAGTATTTT. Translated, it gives CSVGGGSDTQYF.

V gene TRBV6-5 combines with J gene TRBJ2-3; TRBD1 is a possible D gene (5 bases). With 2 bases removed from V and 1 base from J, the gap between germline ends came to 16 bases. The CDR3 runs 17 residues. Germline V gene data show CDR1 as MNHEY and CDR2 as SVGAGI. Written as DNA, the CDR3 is TGTGCCAGCAGTTACGGCGGACACCTAATCCGCACAGATACGCAGTATTTT. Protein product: CASSYGGHLIRTDTQYF.

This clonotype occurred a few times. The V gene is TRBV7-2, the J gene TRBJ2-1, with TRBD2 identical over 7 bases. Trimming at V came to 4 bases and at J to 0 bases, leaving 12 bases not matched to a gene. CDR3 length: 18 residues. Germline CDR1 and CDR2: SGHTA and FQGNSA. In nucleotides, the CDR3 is TGTGCCAGCAGCTCCCCGACTAGCTGGAGGGGCTCCTACAATGAGCAGTTCTTC. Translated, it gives CASSSPTSWRGSYNEQFF.

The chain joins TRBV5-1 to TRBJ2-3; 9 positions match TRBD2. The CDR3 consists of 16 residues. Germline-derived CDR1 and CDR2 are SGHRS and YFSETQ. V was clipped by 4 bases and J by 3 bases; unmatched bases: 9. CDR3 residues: CASSVRLAEKTDTQYF. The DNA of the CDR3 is TGCGCCAGCAGCGTTCGACTAGCGGAAAAAACAGATACGCAGTATTTT.

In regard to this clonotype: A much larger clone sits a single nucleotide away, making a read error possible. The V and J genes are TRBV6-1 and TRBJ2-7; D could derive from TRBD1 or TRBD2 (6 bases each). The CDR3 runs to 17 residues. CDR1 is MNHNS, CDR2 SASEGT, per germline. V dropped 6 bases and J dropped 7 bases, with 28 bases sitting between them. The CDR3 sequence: CASSGPGARGLYNEQYF. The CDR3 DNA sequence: TGTGCCAGCAGCGGGCCGGGGGCCCGAGGCCTGTACAATGAGCAGTACTTC.